Presented here are 32 T cell receptor beta chains from one specimen sequenced in a study of T cells after yellow fever vaccination. TCRdb used MiXCR to reprocess the 5' RACE reads, holding one entry per CDR3 protein. The table lists under 350,000 distinct CDR3 sequences, roughly 3.9% of them singletons. The sample was PBMCs, taken 5 days after the yellow fever booster vaccination. The receptors derive from a man aged 18-30 years who received the YFV17D yellow fever vaccine.

In its sample, this clonotype was seen many times. The rearrangement joins TRBV27 to TRBJ2-1, with 10 nucleotides matching TRBD2. CDR1 and CDR2 from the germline V gene are MNHEY and SMNVEV (reference sequence). CDR3 length equals 15 residues. The V and J ends lost 5 bases and 8 bases, in that order; junction bases with no gene match: 9. The CDR3 nucleotides are TGTGCCAGCAGTCCCCCAGCGGGGGGGCGCGATGAGCAGTTCTTC. Translating gives CASSPPAGGRDEQFF.

The V gene is TRBV7-9, the J gene TRBJ2-1; 7 bases align to TRBD2. This CDR3 contains 15 residues. The V and J ends lost 5 bases and 4 bases, in that order; junction bases with no gene match: 8. The V gene's germline CDR1 is SEHNR and CDR2 FQNEAQ (reference sequence). CDR3 nucleotides: TGTGCCAGCAGCCCGTCCCATAGCGGGTACAATGAGCAGTTCTTC. This encodes CASSPSHSGYNEQFF.

This clonotype occurred many times. V gene TRBV5-1 combines with J gene TRBJ2-4; tentative D call: TRBD1 (5 bases). This CDR3 has 14 amino acids. Looked up from germline, CDR1 is SGHRS and CDR2 is YFSETQ. V dropped 1 base and J dropped 8 bases, with 13 bases sitting between them. The CDR3 reads CASSLWGQGDIQYF. The CDR3 DNA is TGCGCCAGCAGCTTGTGGGGTCAAGGGGACATTCAGTACTTC.

The chain joins TRBV20-1 to TRBJ2-2, with 7 bases identical to TRBD2. Trimming at V came to 5 bases and at J to 6 bases, leaving 3 bases not matched to a gene. From germline, CDR1 is DFQATT and CDR2 SNEGSKA (reference sequence). This CDR3 is 12 amino acids long. The CDR3 protein is CSAYGGSGELFF. CDR3 nucleotides: TGCAGTGCTTACGGGGGGTCCGGGGAGCTGTTTTTT.

This chain uses TRBV6-1 with TRBJ2-7, with D unclear. Germline lookup yields CDR1 MNHNS and CDR2 SASEGT. Trimming took 5 bases from V and 0 from J, leaving 11 bases between them. The CDR3 has 14 residues. CDR3 amino acids: CASSPTGPSYEQYV. The DNA for the CDR3 is TGTGCCAGCAGTCCCACGGGTCCCTCCTACGAGCAGTACGTC.

With regard to this clonotype: A much larger clone is a single base away; this may be a read error. The chain carries TRBV7-3 and TRBJ2-3, with a tentative D call TRBD2 (6 bases). Germline CDR1 and CDR2: SGHTA and FQGTGA. The CDR3 length is 19 residues. CDR3 sequence: CASSLTSLGVAEYTDTRYF. In nucleotides, the CDR3 is TGTGCCAGCAGCTTAACGTCACTGGGGGTAGCGGAATATACAGATACGCGGTATTTT. Full variable domain (missing parts from reference TRBV7-3 and TRBJ2-3): GAGVSQTPSNKVTEKGKYVELRCDPISGHTALYWYRQSLGQGPEFLIYFQGTGAADDSGLPNDRFFAVRPEGSVSTLKIQRTERGDSAVYLCASSLTSLGVAEYTDTRYFGPGTRLTVL.

This clonotype was counted between two and nine times. This chain links TRBV5-4 with TRBJ2-1, with D maybe TRBD2 (6 bases). The V gene's germline CDR1 is SGHNT and CDR2 YYREEE (reference sequence). There are 15 residues in the CDR3. Trimming took off 4 bases at V and 4 bases at J, with 15 bases between the two ends. CDR3 coding DNA: TGTGCCAGCAGCCAGGACTATGGACGGTACAATGAGCAGTTCTTC. Translated: CASSQDYGRYNEQFF.

In this sample, this clonotype turned up many times. V gene TRBV6-2 or TRBV6-3 combines with J gene TRBJ2-7, with D perhaps being TRBD1 or TRBD2 (6 bases each). Germline lookup yields CDR1 MNHEY and CDR2 SVGEGT. The CDR3 runs 17 residues. V was trimmed by 5 bases and J by 4 bases, leaving 24 bases between them. The CDR3 region has the DNA TGTGCCAGCAGTCGACGGGGGCTAGCCCTTCGATGGTACGAGCAGTACGTC. Amino acids: CASSRRGLALRWYEQYV.

The chain links TRBV18 to TRBJ2-1; unclear D gene. This CDR3 is built from 13 residues. Deletions cut 3 bases from V and 9 bases from J, with 12 bases between. The V gene's germline CDR1 is KGHSH and CDR2 LQKENI. CDR3 in amino acids: CASSPRDLGEQFF. DNA of the CDR3: TGTGCCAGCTCACCCCGAGACCTGGGTGAGCAGTTCTTC. The whole variable domain, filled in from reference TRBV18 and TRBJ2-1, reads NAGVMQNPRHLVRRRGQEARLRCSPMKGHSHVYWYRQLPEEGLKFMVYLQKENIIDESGMPKERFSAEFPKEGPSILRIQQVVRGDSAAYFCASSPRDLGEQFFGPGTRLTVL.

This clonotype was picked up many times. V and J are TRBV6-6 and TRBJ1-3; D is undetermined. The germline V gene encodes CDR1 MNHNY and CDR2 SVGAGI (reference sequence). The CDR3 runs 15 residues. Trimming left V 2 bases short and J 4 bases short, with 12 bases between. The CDR3: CASSYDLGRGNTIYF. The CDR3 DNA sequence: TGTGCCAGCAGTTACGATCTTGGGAGGGGAAACACCATATATTTT.

The chain couples TRBV12-3 or TRBV12-4 to TRBJ2-2; unclear D gene. CDR3 length: 19 amino acids. V lost 1 base, J lost 2 bases, and 20 bases lay in between. The CDR3 DNA reads TGTGCCAGCAGTTTAGATTACGTTGGAGAGACCGTTAACACCGGGGAGCTGTTTTTT. Protein: CASSLDYVGETVNTGELFF.

V and J are TRBV25-1 and TRBJ2-1; 8 bases map to TRBD1. The CDR3 length is 15 residues. Germline lookup yields CDR1 MGHDK and CDR2 SYGVNS. Trimming cost V 5 bases and J 8 bases; bases outside gene matches: 11. As DNA, the CDR3 is TGTGCCAGCAGTCCCCAACAGGGGGTACGGGATGAGCAGTTCTTC. Amino acids: CASSPQQGVRDEQFF.

The sample holds a few counts of this clonotype. This chain connects TRBV4-3 to TRBJ1-2; 7 bases fit TRBD1. The junction had 5 bases not matched to a gene; V was cut back by 3 bases and J by 10 bases. This CDR3 comprises 12 residues. The germline gives CDR1 LGHNA, CDR2 YSLEER. This CDR3 is CASSHHTGDYTF. CDR3 nucleotide sequence: TGCGCCAGCAGCCATCACACAGGGGACTACACCTTC.

This chain connects TRBV3-1 to TRBJ2-2; D might be TRBD2 (6 bases). Trimming pared 1 base from V and 1 base from J, leaving 10 bases between. The CDR3 length is 16 residues. The germline CDR1 and CDR2 sequences are LGHDT and YNNKEL (reference sequence). Here the CDR3 reads CASSQVGTGNTGELFF. CDR3 DNA: TGTGCCAGCAGCCAAGTGGGGACTGGGAACACCGGGGAGCTGTTTTTT.

Ten or more counts support this clonotype. This chain uses TRBV19 with TRBJ1-1; D not resolved. Per the germline V gene, CDR1 is LNHDA and CDR2 is SQIVND (reference sequence). This CDR3 has 12 amino acids. The V gene lost 3 bases and the J gene lost 7 bases, with 9 bases spanning the gap. The CDR3 DNA reads TGTGCCAGTAGTATTCGGGCCCGTGAAGCTTTCTTT. Residues: CASSIRAREAFF.

This chain links TRBV4-2 with TRBJ2-7; 10 nucleotides agree with TRBD2. Trimming at V came to 1 base and at J to 4 bases, leaving 13 bases not matched to a gene. CDR3 size: 18 residues. Germline V gene data show CDR1 as LGHNA and CDR2 as YNFKEQ. CDR3 sequence: CASSQAWTSGSPGYEQYF. CDR3 coding DNA: TGTGCCAGCAGCCAAGCGTGGACTAGCGGTTCCCCAGGTTACGAGCAGTACTTC.

The chain couples TRBV20-1 to TRBJ2-7; 7 nucleotides align to TRBD1. The CDR3 runs 15 residues. CDR1 DFQATT and CDR2 SNEGSKA come from the germline V gene (reference sequence). J was trimmed by 5 bases and V by 0 bases; bases with no gene match: 10. This CDR3 is CSARDNRGGFDEQYV. The CDR3 nucleotides read TGCAGTGCTAGAGATAACAGGGGCGGCTTTGACGAGCAGTACGTC.

The table lists this clonotype with a few counts. The V and J genes are TRBV15 and TRBJ2-4; D ambiguous. Germline values: CDR1 LNHNV, CDR2 YYDKDF (reference sequence). Trimming removed 5 bases from V and 0 bases from J, with 11 bases in between. The CDR3 has 15 residues. In DNA form, the CDR3 reads TGTGCCACCAGCCAACCCCCTATAGCCAAAAACATTCAGTACTTC. Residues: CATSQPPIAKNIQYF.

This clonotype was detected many times. The chain links TRBV20-1 to TRBJ1-1; D is ambiguous. The CDR3 has 12 residues. V was trimmed by 6 bases and J by 1 base, leaving 9 bases between them. The germline gives CDR1 DFQATT, CDR2 SNEGSKA (reference sequence). DNA of the CDR3: TGCAGTGCCAACCAGCCGAACACTGAAGCTTTCTTT. The encoded protein is CSANQPNTEAFF.

The V gene is TRBV7-9, the J gene TRBJ1-1; 7 bases are shared with TRBD1. CDR3 length: 15 amino acids. Looked up from germline, CDR1 is SEHNR and CDR2 is FQNEAQ (reference sequence). V lost 7 bases and J lost 0; bases outside the gene matches: 8. As DNA, the CDR3 is TGTGCCAGCACCTCCTGGACAGGAATGAACACTGAAGCTTTCTTT. This gives the protein CASTSWTGMNTEAFF.

The gene calls are TRBV5-5 and TRBJ1-4; a weak D match, TRBD1 (6 bases). Trimming stripped 10 bases from V and 2 bases from J, with 21 bases between. The CDR3 extends over 16 amino acids. Germline V gene lookup returns CDR1 SGHKS and CDR2 YYEKEE (reference sequence). CDR3 region: CAGSHGGGETNEKLFF. The CDR3, as DNA: TGTGCCGGCTCCCACGGAGGGGGTGAGACTAATGAAAAACTGTTTTTT.

This clonotype has a handful of counts. The gene calls are TRBV15 and TRBJ2-7; 7 nucleotides agree with TRBD1. Trimming removed 5 bases from V and 2 bases from J; junction bases left unmatched: 18. The germline V gene has CDR1 LNHNV and CDR2 YYDKDF (reference sequence). This CDR3 contains 18 residues. CDR3 in amino acids: CATSQDRVDSGVAYEQYF. CDR3 in DNA: TGTGCCACCAGCCAAGACAGGGTGGACTCCGGCGTAGCCTACGAGCAGTACTTC.

This clonotype was found a few times. V is TRBV6-4 and J is TRBJ1-1; 8 positions match TRBD1. J gave up 7 bases and V 5 bases, and 12 bases lay outside the gene matches. CDR1 is MRHNA, CDR2 SNTAGT, per germline. The CDR3 is 15 amino acids. This CDR3 reads CASSTGTGLAREAFF. The CDR3 DNA is TGTGCCAGCAGTACCGGGACAGGACTAGCTCGTGAAGCTTTCTTT.

This clonotype occurred a few times. The chain uses TRBV15 and TRBJ2-7; unclear D gene. The germline gives CDR1 LNHNV, CDR2 YYDKDF (reference sequence). Trimming shortened V by 3 bases and J by 3 bases, and 15 bases separated the two germline ends. The CDR3 covers 15 residues. In nucleotides, the CDR3 is TGTGCCACCAGCAGTAATCTTGGCCGCAACTACGAGCAGTACTTC. Its protein is CATSSNLGRNYEQYF.

This clonotype showed up just a few times. The V gene is TRBV7-2, the J gene TRBJ2-3; no clear D. Germline CDR1 and CDR2: SGHTA and FQGNSA. The CDR3 is 16 residues long. The V end lost 5 bases, the J end lost 6 bases, and 21 bases lay between the germline ends. The CDR3 here is CASSQAPVGFRDTQYF. In DNA form, the CDR3 reads TGTGCCAGCAGCCAGGCCCCGGTGGGCTTCAGGGATACGCAGTATTTT.

This clonotype was picked up a small number of times. This chain uses TRBV20-1 with TRBJ1-2; unclear D gene. The CDR3 contains 13 residues. Germline CDR1 reads DFQATT; CDR2 reads SNEGSKA (reference sequence). The V and J ends lost 6 bases and 1 base respectively, with 12 bases between them. CDR3 protein: CSATTPINYGYTF. The CDR3 DNA reads as TGCAGTGCCACGACACCTATTAACTATGGCTACACCTTC.

At least ten counts were recorded for this clonotype. This rearrangement joins TRBV20-1 to TRBJ2-7; D is ambiguous. Per the germline V gene, CDR1 is DFQATT and CDR2 is SNEGSKA (reference sequence). V gave up 4 bases and J gave up 8 bases, with 18 bases separating them. The CDR3 contains 13 residues. CDR3 sequence (DNA): TGCAGTGCTAACAACTTCCCACACATTAAGCAGTACTTC. Residues: CSANNFPHIKQYF.

This clonotype was seen more than once but under ten times. J is TRBJ2-7 and V is TRBV25-1, with 10 bases aligning to TRBD2. The germline V gene encodes CDR1 MGHDK and CDR2 SYGVNS. This CDR3 comprises 15 residues. J lost 4 bases, V lost 5 bases, and 8 bases had no gene match. CDR3 region: CASSLGSGGAYEQYV. For the CDR3, the DNA is TGTGCCAGCAGTCTGGGGAGCGGGGGGGCGTACGAGCAGTACGTC.

The chain uses TRBV13 and TRBJ2-7, with D possibly being TRBD1 or TRBD2 (5 bases each). CDR3 length equals 14 residues. The V gene's germline CDR1 is PRHDT and CDR2 FYEKMQ (reference sequence). Trimming took 4 bases from V and 1 from J, leaving 11 bases between them. The CDR3 reads CASSSVGRSYEQYF. The CDR3 DNA reads TGTGCCAGCAGCTCCGTGGGACGGTCCTACGAGCAGTACTTC.

The chain couples TRBV5-1 to TRBJ2-5, with D unresolved. CDR3 length: 16 amino acids. Germline V gene sequence: CDR1 SGHRS, CDR2 YFSETQ. Trimming left V 1 base short and J 3 bases short, with 16 bases between. CDR3 nucleotides: TGCGCCAGCAGCTTGAAGGGTCTCCTTGCCGAAGAGACCCAGTACTTC. Protein sequence: CASSLKGLLAEETQYF.

This clonotype was recorded at least ten times. The chain combines TRBV5-1 with TRBJ1-1; 9 nucleotides agree with TRBD1. This CDR3 is built from 14 residues. Trimming at V came to 3 bases and at J to 6 bases, leaving 6 bases not matched to a gene. In germline, CDR1 is SGHRS, CDR2 YFSETQ. CDR3 sequence (DNA): TGCGCCAGCAGCTCGAGACAGGGGGACGCTGAAGCTTTCTTT. This sequence encodes CASSSRQGDAEAFF. The variable domain in full, with the rest retrieved from reference TRBV5-1 and TRBJ1-1, is KAGVTQTPRYLIKTRGQQVTLSCSPISGHRSVSWYQQTPGQGLQFLFEYFSETQRNKGNFPGRFSGRQFSNSRSEMNVSTLELGDSALYLCASSSRQGDAEAFFGQGTRLTVV.

This clonotype was counted only a few times. The rearrangement uses TRBV6-1 and TRBJ1-5, with D uncertain. Trimming took off 2 bases at V and 9 bases at J, with 14 bases between the two ends. Germline CDR1 is MNHNS and CDR2 is SASEGT. The CDR3 spans 14 residues. The chain's CDR3 is CASSEQADLWPQHF. The CDR3 nucleotides are TGTGCCAGCAGTGAACAGGCCGATCTCTGGCCCCAGCATTTT.